These 5 T cell receptor beta chains were sequenced from one sample in a study of cytomegalovirus exposure and HLA in healthy donors. The PCR ran on 60 Vbeta and 13 Jbeta primers. Sequencing used immunoSEQ multiplex PCR; TCRdb keeps in-frame clones, though not all of them. The data contain fewer than 200,000 clones, 70% to 90% of them singletons. Sequencing was carried out using PBMCs. The receptors derive from a woman aged 18-29 years in good health and CMV-seronegative.

This chain joins TRBV9 and TRBJ1-2; 7 nucleotides match TRBD1. From germline, CDR1 is SGDLS and CDR2 YYNGEE. The CDR3 is 13 residues long. Trimming cost V 7 bases and J 4 bases; bases outside gene matches: 7. CDR3 DNA: TGTGCCAGCGCCGAGGGGGCCGGCTATGGCTACACCTTC. Amino acid sequence: CASAEGAGYGYTF.

The chain uses TRBV7-2 and TRBJ2-1; no definite D call. The germline gives CDR1 SGHTA, CDR2 FQGNSA. There are 16 residues in the CDR3. Trimming removed 2 bases at V and 3 bases at J, with 14 bases between. The CDR3 DNA follows: TGTGCCAGCAGCTTAACCGGGTCCCACAACTACAATGAGCAGTTCTTC. Translation gives CASSLTGSHNYNEQFF.

The V gene is TRBV5-1, the J gene TRBJ2-1; 12 nucleotides line up with TRBD2. CDR1 SGHRS and CDR2 YFSETQ come from the germline V gene. Trimming cost V 0 bases and J 14 bases; bases outside gene matches: 6. CDR3 length: 14 residues. The CDR3 DNA reads TGCGCCAGCAGCTTGGGGACTAGCGGGGAGAGAAAGTTCTTC. Amino acid sequence: CASSLGTSGERKFF.

This clone was detected a few times. The V and J genes are TRBV4-3 and TRBJ1-2; TRBD1 aligns across 9 bases. CDR1 and CDR2 from the germline V gene are LGHNA and YSLEER. The CDR3 is made up of 16 amino acids. Trimming took 0 bases from V and 4 from J; bases not matched to a gene: 6. The CDR3 loop is CASSQDLGQGGYGYTF. CDR3 sequence (DNA): TGCGCCAGCAGCCAAGATCTGGGACAGGGTGGCTATGGCTACACCTTC.

The chain has TRBV5-6 and TRBJ1-2, with a possible D match to TRBD1 (5 bases). With 3 bases removed from V and 0 bases from J, the gap between germline ends came to 9 bases. The CDR3 consists of 14 residues. Looked up from germline, CDR1 is SGHDT and CDR2 is YYEEEE. The CDR3 spells CASSWVGANYGYTF. The CDR3 bases are TGTGCCAGCAGCTGGGTAGGGGCTAACTATGGCTACACCTTC.